These 9 T cell receptor beta chains came from one sample sequenced in a study of control samples from healthy donors and cancer patients. This table comes from immunoSEQ multiplex PCR, and its TCRdb copy is limited to in-frame clones, with some not included. Of 110,000 to 150,000 clones listed, 89% are singletons. Sequences were obtained from blood. These receptors were collected from a man aged 25-45 years in good health.

V gene TRBV9 combines with J gene TRBJ2-1; 7 bases align to TRBD2. With V trimmed by 4 bases and J by 0 bases, 7 bases remained unmatched. This CDR3 spans 16 amino acids. Looked up from germline, CDR1 is SGDLS and CDR2 is YYNGEE. The CDR3 DNA is TGTGCCAGCAGCCCAACAGCGGGGCTCTCCTACAATGAGCAGTTCTTC. Its protein product is CASSPTAGLSYNEQFF.

The chain uses TRBV2 and TRBJ2-5; maybe TRBD1 (6 bases). Trimming stripped 0 bases from V and 7 bases from J, with 18 bases between. The CDR3 covers 16 residues. The germline CDR1 and CDR2 sequences are SNHLY and FYNNEI. The DNA of the CDR3 is TGTGCCAGCAGTGAAGCAGGGGGTACACCTAAGGGGACCCAGTACTTC. It encodes CASSEAGGTPKGTQYF.

V and J are TRBV7-3 and TRBJ2-2, with D possibly called TRBD1 or TRBD2 (5 bases each). Trimming took off 2 bases at V and 6 bases at J, with 22 bases between the two ends. CDR3 size: 18 residues. From germline, CDR1 is SGHTA and CDR2 FQGTGA. CDR3 DNA: TGTGCCAGCAGCTTAGGGGGACCCGCCCTTAGTGCGTCCGGGGAGCTGTTTTTT. Amino acids: CASSLGGPALSASGELFF.

This clone was seen just once. V is TRBV18 and J is TRBJ1-6, with a weak D call TRBD1 (5 bases). Germline CDR1 is KGHSH and CDR2 is LQKENI. V lost 1 base and J lost 7, with 14 bases in between. The CDR3 runs 16 residues. CDR3 DNA: TGTGCCAGCTCACCACGTGGGGGTCAGAGAAATTCACCCCTCCACTTT. Translated: CASSPRGGQRNSPLHF.

In this sample, this clone turned up once. This chain's CDR3 is CSASSGGPYEQYF. The CDR3 DNA follows: TGCAGTGCTAGTTCAGGAGGGCCCTACGAGCAGTACTTC. The chain combines TRBV20-1 with TRBJ2-7; D is perhaps TRBD2 (6 bases). Germline lookup yields CDR1 DFQATT and CDR2 SNEGSKA (reference sequence). V shed 3 bases and J shed 2 bases, with 11 bases lying between them. This CDR3 spans 13 amino acids.

The rearrangement joins TRBV7-3 to TRBJ2-5, with TRBD1 matching over 8 bases. The CDR3 has 16 residues. CDR1 SGHTA and CDR2 FQGTGA come from the germline V gene. After removal of 3 bases from V and 1 base from J, the junction contained 7 bases not matched to a gene. In DNA form, the CDR3 reads TGTGCCAGCAGCTTCGGGGCAGGGGGCTTCCAAGAGACCCAGTACTTC. Translating it yields CASSFGAGGFQETQYF. Combining the CDR3 with reference TRBV7-3 and TRBJ2-5 gives the whole variable domain GAGVSQTPSNKVTEKGKYVELRCDPISGHTALYWYRQSLGQGPEFLIYFQGTGAADDSGLPNDRFFAVRPEGSVSTLKIQRTERGDSAVYLCASSFGAGGFQETQYFGPGTRLLVL.

In its sample, this clone was seen once. V and J are TRBV9 and TRBJ1-1; 10 nucleotides line up with TRBD1. The CDR3 consists of 14 residues. Germline assignment: CDR1 SGDLS and CDR2 YYNGEE. V lost 2 bases to trimming and J lost 10 bases; unmatched junction nucleotides: 8. In DNA, the CDR3 is TGTGCCAGCAGCGTGGGACAGGGGCAAGCTGGAGCTTTCTTT. It translates to CASSVGQGQAGAFF.

The V call is TRBV4-3, the J call TRBJ1-6, with D perhaps TRBD1 (5 bases). The length of the CDR3 is 16 residues. Trimming cost V 1 base and J 9 bases, with 16 bases left between them. Looked up from germline, CDR1 is LGHNA and CDR2 is YSLEER. CDR3 nucleotide sequence: TGCGCCAGCAGCCAAGGGTCCGGGACTGGGGGTTCACCCCTCCACTTT. It translates to CASSQGSGTGGSPLHF.

In DNA form, the CDR3 reads TGTGCCACCAGTGATTCCAGAACCGGTCTCTCCTACAATGAGCAGTTCTTC. It translates to CATSDSRTGLSYNEQFF. The chain couples TRBV24-1 to TRBJ2-1; D is uncertain. CDR3 length: 17 residues. Germline-derived CDR1 and CDR2 are KGHDR and SFDVKD. V was trimmed by 2 bases and J by 0 bases, leaving 13 bases between them.